The entry that follows covers one T cell receptor beta chain sequence. The antigen is not known. The data are from a study of T cell responses to AZD1222 COVID-19 vaccine. Using immunoSEQ multiplex PCR, the repertoire was profiled, and TCRdb retains in-frame clones only, with some absent. This table holds about 120,000 clones, 90% found once. Whole-study findings and limits: The number of AZD1222 recipients seropositive at baseline was only 5 to 7. Only after the peak T cell response were repertoires sampled. Among the donors, most were white British and more were female, and clonal diversity was possibly underestimated.

The sequenced sample was peripheral blood, obtained on day 0 of MenACWY control vaccination. The TCR comes from an adult in good health.

The CDR3 loop is CASSWTAATNEKLFF. The CDR3 coding sequence is TGTGCCAGCTCCTGGACAGCTGCAACTAATGAAAAACTGTTTTTT. The rearrangement joins TRBV18 to TRBJ1-4, with D possibly matching TRBD1 (6 bases). The V gene's germline CDR1 is KGHSH and CDR2 LQKENI. The CDR3 length is 15 residues. With 6 bases removed from V and 0 bases from J, the gap between germline ends came to 11 bases.